Below, one TCR beta chain is given with its context. The data originate from a study of OX40 agonist ivuxolimab in advanced cancers. Across the study: Ivuxolimab, which is an agonistic anti-OX40 (CD134) antibody, was administered to the patients. Previous treatment with anti-PD-1, anti-PD-L1 or anti-CTLA-4 therapy was allowed; more than 35% had received some.

The repertoire was sequenced with immunoSEQ multiplex PCR; TCRdb's copy has only in-frame clones and lacks some. The data hold about 120,000 clones, with more than 80% observed a single time. The CDR3 runs 15 residues. V lost 2 bases to trimming and J lost 3 bases; unmatched junction nucleotides: 4. Germline assignment: CDR1 GTSNPN and CDR2 SVGIG (reference sequence). The specimen was CD4+ or CD8+ T cells sorted from blood, collected in a trial of the OX40 agonist ivuxolimab. This receptor was identified in an adult with an advanced solid tumor such as melanoma, head and neck, liver or kidney cancer. The chain has TRBV30 and TRBJ1-6, with 7 positions matching TRBD1. The CDR3 region is CAWSPRQGYNSPLHF. The CDR3 coding sequence is TGTGCCTGGAGTCCCAGACAGGGCTATAATTCACCCCTCCACTTT.